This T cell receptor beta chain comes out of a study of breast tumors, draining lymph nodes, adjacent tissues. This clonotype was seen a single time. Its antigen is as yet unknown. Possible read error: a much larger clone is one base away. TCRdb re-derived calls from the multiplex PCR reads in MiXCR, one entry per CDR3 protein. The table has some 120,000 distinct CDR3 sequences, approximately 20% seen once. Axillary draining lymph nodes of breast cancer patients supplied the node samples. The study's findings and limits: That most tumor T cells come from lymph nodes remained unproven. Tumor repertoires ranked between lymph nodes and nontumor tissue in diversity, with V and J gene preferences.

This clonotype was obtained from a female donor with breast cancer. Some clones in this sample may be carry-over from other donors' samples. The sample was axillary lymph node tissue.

The DNA for the CDR3 is TGTGCCAGCCGCACATCGGGACAGCCACAAGAGACCCAGTACTTC. Translating it yields CASRTSGQPQETQYF. The V call is TRBV6-5, the J call TRBJ2-5, with 7 bases fitting TRBD1. The CDR3 spans 15 residues. Germline-derived CDR1 and CDR2 are MNHEY and SVGAGI. V was clipped by 8 bases and J by 2 bases; unmatched bases: 11.